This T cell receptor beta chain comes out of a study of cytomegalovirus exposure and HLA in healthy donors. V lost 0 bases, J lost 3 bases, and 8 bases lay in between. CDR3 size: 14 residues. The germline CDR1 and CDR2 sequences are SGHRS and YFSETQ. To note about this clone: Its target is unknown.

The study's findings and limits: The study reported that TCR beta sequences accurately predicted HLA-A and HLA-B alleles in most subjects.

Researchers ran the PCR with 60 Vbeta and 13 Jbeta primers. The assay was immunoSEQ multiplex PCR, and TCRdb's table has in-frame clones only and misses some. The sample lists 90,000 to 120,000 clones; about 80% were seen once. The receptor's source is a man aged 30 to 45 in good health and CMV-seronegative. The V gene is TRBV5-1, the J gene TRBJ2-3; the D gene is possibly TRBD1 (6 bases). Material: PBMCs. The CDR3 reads CASSLGGPTDTQYF. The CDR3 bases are TGCGCCAGCAGCTTGGGGGGGCCGACAGATACGCAGTATTTT.